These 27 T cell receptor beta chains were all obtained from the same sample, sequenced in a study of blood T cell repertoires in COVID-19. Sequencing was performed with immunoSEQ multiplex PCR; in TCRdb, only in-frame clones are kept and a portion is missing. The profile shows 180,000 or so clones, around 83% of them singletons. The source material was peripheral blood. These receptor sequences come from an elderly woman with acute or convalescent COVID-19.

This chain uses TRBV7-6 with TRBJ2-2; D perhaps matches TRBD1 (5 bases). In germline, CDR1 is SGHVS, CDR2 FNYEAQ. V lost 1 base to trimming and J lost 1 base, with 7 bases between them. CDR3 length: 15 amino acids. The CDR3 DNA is TGTGCCAGCAGCTTAGATGACAGGAACACCGGGGAGCTGTTTTTT. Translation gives CASSLDDRNTGELFF. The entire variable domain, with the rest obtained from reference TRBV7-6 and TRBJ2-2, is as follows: GAGVSQSPRYKVTKRGQDVALRCDPISGHVSLYWYRQALGQGPEFLTYFNYEAQQDKSGLPNDRFSAERPEGSISTLTIQRTEQRDSAMYRCASSLDDRNTGELFFGEGSRLTVL.

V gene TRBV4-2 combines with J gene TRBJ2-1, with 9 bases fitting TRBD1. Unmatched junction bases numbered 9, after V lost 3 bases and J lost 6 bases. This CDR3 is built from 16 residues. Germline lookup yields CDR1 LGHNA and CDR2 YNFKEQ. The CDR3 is CASSHPTGGDINEQFF. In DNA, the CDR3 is TGTGCCAGCAGCCACCCGACAGGGGGAGATATCAATGAGCAGTTCTTC.

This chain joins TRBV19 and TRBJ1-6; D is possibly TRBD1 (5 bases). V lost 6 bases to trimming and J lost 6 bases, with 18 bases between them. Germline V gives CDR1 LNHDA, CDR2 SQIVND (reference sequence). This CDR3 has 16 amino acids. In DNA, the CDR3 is TGTGCCAGTAGAGGAGGACGGGGGGGGTTTAATTCACCCCTCCACTTT. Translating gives CASRGGRGGFNSPLHF.

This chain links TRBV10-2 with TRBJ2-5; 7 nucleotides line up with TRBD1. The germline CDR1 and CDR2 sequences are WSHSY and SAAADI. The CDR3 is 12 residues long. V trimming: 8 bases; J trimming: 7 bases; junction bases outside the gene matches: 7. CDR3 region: CASRPRTGTQYF. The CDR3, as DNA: TGCGCCAGCCGCCCCCGGACAGGGACCCAGTACTTC.

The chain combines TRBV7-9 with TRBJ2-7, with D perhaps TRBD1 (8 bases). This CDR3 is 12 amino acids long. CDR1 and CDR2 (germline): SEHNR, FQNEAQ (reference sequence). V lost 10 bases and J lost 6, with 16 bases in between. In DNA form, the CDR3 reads TGTGCCACGGGAGGACAGGGAGTCGAGCAGTACTTC. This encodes CATGGQGVEQYF. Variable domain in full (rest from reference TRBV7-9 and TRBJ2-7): DTGVSQNPRHKITKRGQNVTFRCDPISEHNRLYWYRQTLGQGPEFLTYFQNEAQLEKSRLLSDRFSAERPKGSFSTLEIQRTEQGDSAMYLCATGGQGVEQYFGPGTRLTVT.

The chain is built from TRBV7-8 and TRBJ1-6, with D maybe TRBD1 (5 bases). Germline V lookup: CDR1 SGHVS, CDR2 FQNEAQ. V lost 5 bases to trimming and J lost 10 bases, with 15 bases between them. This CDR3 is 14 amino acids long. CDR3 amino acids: CASSLLRGNSPLHF. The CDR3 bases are TGTGCCAGCAGCCTTTTAAGGGGTAACTCACCCCTCCACTTT.

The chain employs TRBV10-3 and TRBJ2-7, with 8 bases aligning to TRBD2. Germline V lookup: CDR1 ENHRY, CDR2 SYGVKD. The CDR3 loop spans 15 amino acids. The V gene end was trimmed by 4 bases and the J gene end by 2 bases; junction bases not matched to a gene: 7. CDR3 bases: TGTGCCATCAGTGCCGGGAGGGGGGGGACCTACGAGCAGTACTTC. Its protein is CAISAGRGGTYEQYF.

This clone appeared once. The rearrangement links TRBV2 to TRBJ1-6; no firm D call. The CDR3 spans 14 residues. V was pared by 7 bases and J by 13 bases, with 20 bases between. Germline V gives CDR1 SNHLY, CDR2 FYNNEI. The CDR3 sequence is CASNIGGPPSPLHF. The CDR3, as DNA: TGTGCCAGCAACATCGGAGGGCCGCCATCCCCCCTCCACTTT.

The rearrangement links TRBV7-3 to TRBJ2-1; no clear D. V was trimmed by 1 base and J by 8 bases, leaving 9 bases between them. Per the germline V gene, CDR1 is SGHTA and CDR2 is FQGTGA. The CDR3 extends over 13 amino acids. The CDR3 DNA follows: TGTGCCAGCAGCTTAAGCTACTTAGATGAGCAGTTCTTC. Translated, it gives CASSLSYLDEQFF. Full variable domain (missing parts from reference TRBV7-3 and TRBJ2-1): GAGVSQTPSNKVTEKGKYVELRCDPISGHTALYWYRQSLGQGPEFLIYFQGTGAADDSGLPNDRFFAVRPEGSVSTLKIQRTERGDSAVYLCASSLSYLDEQFFGPGTRLTVL.

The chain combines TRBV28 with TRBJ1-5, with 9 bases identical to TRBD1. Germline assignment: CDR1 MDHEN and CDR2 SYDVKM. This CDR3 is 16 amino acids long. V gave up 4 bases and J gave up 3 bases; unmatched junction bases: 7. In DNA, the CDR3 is TGTGCCAGCAGTTCGGGACAGGGAGGGGACAATCAGCCCCAGCATTTT. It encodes CASSSGQGGDNQPQHF.

The CDR3, as DNA: TGTGCCAGCAGGGGTCCGGGACACCGTTCAATTGGAGACGAGCAGTACTTC. Amino acid sequence: CASRGPGHRSIGDEQYF. The V and J genes are TRBV27 and TRBJ2-7, with a possible D match to TRBD1 (6 bases). Germline CDR1 MNHEY, CDR2 SMNVEV (reference sequence). This CDR3 has 17 residues. The V gene lost 6 bases and the J gene lost 5 bases, with 26 bases spanning the gap.

CDR3 bases: TGTGCCAGTAGTACCGACAGAGATCAGCCCCAGCATTTT. Residues: CASSTDRDQPQHF. The gene calls are TRBV19 and TRBJ1-5; possibly TRBD1 for D (5 bases). Germline V gene data show CDR1 as LNHDA and CDR2 as SQIVND (reference sequence). The CDR3 contains 13 residues. V was shortened by 4 bases and J by 5 bases, with 9 bases between the two germline ends.

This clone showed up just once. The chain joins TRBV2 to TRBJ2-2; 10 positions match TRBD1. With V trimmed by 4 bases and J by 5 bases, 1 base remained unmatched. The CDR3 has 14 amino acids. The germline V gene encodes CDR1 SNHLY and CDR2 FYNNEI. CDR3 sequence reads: CASSGQGATGELFF. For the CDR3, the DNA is TGTGCCAGCAGTGGACAGGGGGCTACCGGGGAGCTGTTTTTT.

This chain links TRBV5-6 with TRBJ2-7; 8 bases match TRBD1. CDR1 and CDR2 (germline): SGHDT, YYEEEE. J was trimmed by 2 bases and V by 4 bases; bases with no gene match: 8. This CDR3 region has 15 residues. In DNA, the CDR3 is TGTGCCAGCAGCCGGAGACAGGGGTTCGCCTACGAGCAGTACTTC. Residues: CASSRRQGFAYEQYF.

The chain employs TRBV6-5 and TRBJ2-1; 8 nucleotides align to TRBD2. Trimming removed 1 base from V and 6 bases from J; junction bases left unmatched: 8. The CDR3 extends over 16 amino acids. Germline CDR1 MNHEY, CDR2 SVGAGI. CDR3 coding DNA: TGTGCCAGCAGTTACTTATCCGGGACTAGAATCAATGAGCAGTTCTTC. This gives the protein CASSYLSGTRINEQFF.

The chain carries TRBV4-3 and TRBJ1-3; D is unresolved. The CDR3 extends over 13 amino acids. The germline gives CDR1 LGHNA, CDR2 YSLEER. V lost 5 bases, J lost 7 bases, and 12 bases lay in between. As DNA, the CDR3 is TGCGCCAGCAGCGCCACATCGGGTAACACCATATATTTT. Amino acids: CASSATSGNTIYF.

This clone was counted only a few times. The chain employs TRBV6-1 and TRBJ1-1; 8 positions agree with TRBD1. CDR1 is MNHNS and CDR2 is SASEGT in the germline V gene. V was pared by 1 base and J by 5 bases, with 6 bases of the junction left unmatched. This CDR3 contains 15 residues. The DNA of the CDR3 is TGTGCCAGCAGTGAAGAGGGGACAGGATGGACTGAAGCTTTCTTT. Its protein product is CASSEEGTGWTEAFF.

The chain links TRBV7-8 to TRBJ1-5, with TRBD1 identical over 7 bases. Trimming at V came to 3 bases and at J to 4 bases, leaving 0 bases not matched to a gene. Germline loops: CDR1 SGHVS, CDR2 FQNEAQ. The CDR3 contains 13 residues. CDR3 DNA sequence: TGTGCCAGCAGCTTCAGGGGGAATCAGCCCCAGCATTTT. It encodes CASSFRGNQPQHF.

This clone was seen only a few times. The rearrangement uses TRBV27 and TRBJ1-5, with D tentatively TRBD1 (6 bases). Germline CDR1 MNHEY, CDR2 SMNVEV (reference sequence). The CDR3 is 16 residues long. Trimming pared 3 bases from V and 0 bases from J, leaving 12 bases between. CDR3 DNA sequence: TGTGCCAGCAGTTTGCTTAGGACAGATAGCAATCAGCCCCAGCATTTT. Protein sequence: CASSLLRTDSNQPQHF.

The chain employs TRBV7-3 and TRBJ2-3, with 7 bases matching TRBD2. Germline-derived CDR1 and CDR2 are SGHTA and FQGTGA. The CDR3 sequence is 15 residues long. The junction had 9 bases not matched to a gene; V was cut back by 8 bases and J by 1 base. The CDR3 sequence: CASCLAARCTDTQYF. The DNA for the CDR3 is TGTGCCAGCTGTCTAGCGGCGAGGTGCACAGATACGCAGTATTTT.

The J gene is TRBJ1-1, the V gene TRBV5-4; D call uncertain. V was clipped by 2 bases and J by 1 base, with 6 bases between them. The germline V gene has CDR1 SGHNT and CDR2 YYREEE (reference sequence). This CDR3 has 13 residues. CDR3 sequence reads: CASSLRGNTEAFF. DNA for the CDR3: TGTGCCAGCAGCTTAAGAGGGAACACTGAAGCTTTCTTT.

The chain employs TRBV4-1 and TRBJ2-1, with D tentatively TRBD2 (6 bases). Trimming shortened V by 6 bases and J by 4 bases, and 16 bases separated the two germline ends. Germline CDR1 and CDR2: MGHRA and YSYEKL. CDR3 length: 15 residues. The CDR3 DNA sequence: TGCGCCAGCAGGGCGCCAGGGACTCCATACAATGAGCAGTTCTTC. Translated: CASRAPGTPYNEQFF.

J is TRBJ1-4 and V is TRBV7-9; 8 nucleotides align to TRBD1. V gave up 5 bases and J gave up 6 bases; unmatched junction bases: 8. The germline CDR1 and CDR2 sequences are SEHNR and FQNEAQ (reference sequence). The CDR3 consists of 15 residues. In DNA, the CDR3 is TGTGCCAGCAGCCCGCGGACAGGGAGGGATGAAAAACTGTTTTTT. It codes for CASSPRTGRDEKLFF.

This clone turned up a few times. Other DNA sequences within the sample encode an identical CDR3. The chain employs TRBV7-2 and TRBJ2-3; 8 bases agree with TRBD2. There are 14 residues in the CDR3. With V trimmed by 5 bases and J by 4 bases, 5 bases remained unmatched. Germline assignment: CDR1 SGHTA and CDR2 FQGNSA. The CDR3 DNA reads TGTGCCAGCAGCCTCGGACTAGCTCCAGATACGCAGTATTTT. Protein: CASSLGLAPDTQYF.

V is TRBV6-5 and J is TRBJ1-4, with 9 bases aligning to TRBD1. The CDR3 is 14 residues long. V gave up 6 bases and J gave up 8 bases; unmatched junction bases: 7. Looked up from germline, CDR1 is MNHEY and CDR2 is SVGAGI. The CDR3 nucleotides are TGTGCCAGCAGGACAGGGGGAGATCGGGAAAAACTGTTTTTT. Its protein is CASRTGGDREKLFF.

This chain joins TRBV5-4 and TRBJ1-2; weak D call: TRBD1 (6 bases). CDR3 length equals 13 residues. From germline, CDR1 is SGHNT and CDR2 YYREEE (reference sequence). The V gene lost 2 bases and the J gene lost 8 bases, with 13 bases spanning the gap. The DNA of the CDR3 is TGTGCCAGCAGCTTTCAGGGGTGGGAAGGCTACACCTTC. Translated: CASSFQGWEGYTF.

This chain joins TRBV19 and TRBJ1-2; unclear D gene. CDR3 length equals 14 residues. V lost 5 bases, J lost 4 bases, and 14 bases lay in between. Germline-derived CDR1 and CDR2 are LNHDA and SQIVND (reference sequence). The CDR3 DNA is TGTGCCAGTAGTGTTTCGGAGCACGGCTATGGCTACACCTTC. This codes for CASSVSEHGYGYTF.